A selection of T cell receptor beta chains follows, all from one sample in a study of cytomegalovirus exposure and HLA in healthy donors. Only in-frame clones appear in the TCRdb table, and some are missing; sequencing was by immunoSEQ multiplex PCR. This table lists fewer than 150,000 clones. Sequencing was performed on PBMCs. The source is a young man in good health and CMV-seronegative. Both conserved end residues are part of each CDR3. D genes are given only for firm matches.

d_gene: .; v_gene: TRBV27; CDR3aa: CASRVGGNSYNEQFF
d_gene: .; v_gene: TRBV27; CDR3aa: CASSLAGRNTEAFF
d_gene: TRBD2; v_gene: TRBV5-5; CDR3aa: CASSLLAGGQETQYF
d_gene: TRBD1; v_gene: TRBV2; CDR3aa: CASRSGTGLEKLFF
d_gene: .; v_gene: TRBV9; CDR3aa: CASSDNNQPQHF
d_gene: TRBD2; v_gene: TRBV9; CDR3aa: CASSVAGGRNNEQFF
d_gene: .; v_gene: TRBV18; CDR3aa: CASSPSSRGETQYF
d_gene: .; v_gene: TRBV20-1; CDR3aa: CSAPGVDTQYF
d_gene: .; v_gene: TRBV27; CDR3aa: CASRAGATDTQYF
d_gene: TRBD1; v_gene: TRBV27; CDR3aa: CASSIFRDRGRNEQFF
d_gene: TRBD1; v_gene: TRBV5-4; CDR3aa: CASRLGTEHYEQYF
d_gene: .; v_gene: TRBV13; CDR3aa: CASTPGVQETQYF
d_gene: .; v_gene: TRBV5-6; CDR3aa: CASSLGGFGGAYGYTF
d_gene: TRBD2; v_gene: TRBV5-4; CDR3aa: CASSTPGLGVTDTQYF
d_gene: TRBD1; v_gene: TRBV6-1; CDR3aa: CASSPTGTHQPQHF
d_gene: .; v_gene: TRBV6-1; CDR3aa: CAIPVNRVGTDTQYF
d_gene: .; v_gene: TRBV9; CDR3aa: CASSVDPGDSPLHF
d_gene: .; v_gene: TRBV28; CDR3aa: CASSLFRLSTGELFF
d_gene: TRBD1; v_gene: TRBV19; CDR3aa: CASSRQGSTDTQYF
d_gene: TRBD1; v_gene: TRBV19; CDR3aa: CASSRQGEKPYEQYF
d_gene: TRBD1; v_gene: TRBV6-1; CDR3aa: CASSEPGTGEGEQYF
d_gene: .; v_gene: TRBV29-1; CDR3aa: CSVMVGSSYNEQFF
d_gene: TRBD1; v_gene: TRBV27; CDR3aa: CASAYRGRLGYTF
d_gene: TRBD1; v_gene: TRBV27; CDR3aa: CASSSPGTGIYGYTF
d_gene: .; v_gene: TRBV30; CDR3aa: CAWSGWARHPNTEAFF
d_gene: .; v_gene: TRBV12-5; CDR3aa: CASGLANGRPNTEAFF
d_gene: TRBD1; v_gene: TRBV6-5; CDR3aa: CATGTTNEKLFF
d_gene: .; v_gene: TRBV27; CDR3aa: CASSVGQRISVNTEAFF
d_gene: .; v_gene: TRBV5-1; CDR3aa: CASSPLGTLAASTEAFF
d_gene: TRBD2; v_gene: TRBV7-9; CDR3aa: CASRVGGDEQFF
d_gene: .; v_gene: TRBV7-8; CDR3aa: CASTAWEANYGYTF